The present T cell receptor (beta chain) was sequenced within a study of cytomegalovirus exposure and HLA in healthy donors. Trimming took 0 bases from V and 9 from J, leaving 22 bases between them. The CDR3 extends over 17 amino acids. Germline CDR1 reads SGDLS; CDR2 reads YYNGEE. 60 Vbeta and 13 Jbeta primers were used in PCR. The method was immunoSEQ multiplex PCR; TCRdb's version includes in-frame clones alone and lacks a portion of them. Of some 130,000 clones in the sample, approximately 80% were seen once. The sequence came from a man aged 25-45 years in good health and CMV-seronegative. Sequenced input: PBMCs. This chain connects TRBV9 to TRBJ2-1, with a weak D call TRBD2 (6 bases). As DNA, the CDR3 is TGTGCCAGCAGCGTAGGTGGCTTCGGGACTGTAGAGCGTGAGCAGTTCTTC. This encodes CASSVGGFGTVEREQFF.